What follows are 15 T cell receptor beta chains derived from one specimen sequenced in a study of CD8 T cells in ankylosing spondylitis. Each CDR3 protein gets one entry after TCRdb re-called the 5' RACE reads with MiXCR. The sample has about 130,000 distinct CDR3 sequences; roughly 9% are singletons. The specimen sequenced was blood, either unsorted or a sorted T cell fraction (not recorded which). The receptors were gathered from a male donor with ankylosing spondylitis or in good health (not recorded which).

This clonotype was counted at least ten times. CDR3 protein: CAPERSDTQYF. In DNA form, the CDR3 reads TGTGCCCCTGAAAGATCAGATACGCAGTATTTT. This rearrangement joins TRBV7-9 to TRBJ2-3; D is ambiguous. V shed 11 bases and J shed 4 bases, with 10 bases lying between them. CDR3 length: 11 residues. Germline lookup yields CDR1 SEHNR and CDR2 FQNEAQ (reference sequence).

This clonotype was seen many times. This chain links TRBV15 with TRBJ2-3, with 7 bases lining up with TRBD1. V dropped 3 bases and J dropped 4; count of bases not matched to a gene: 13. CDR1 and CDR2 from the germline V gene are LNHNV and YYDKDF (reference sequence). The CDR3 length is 17 residues. As DNA, the CDR3 is TGTGCCACCAGCAGGTTCCGGGACAGTGGGAGCGCAGATACGCAGTATTTT. Protein sequence: CATSRFRDSGSADTQYF.

This clonotype was counted many times. In DNA form, the CDR3 reads TGCAGTGCTAGTCTCAGGGGGGAAAAACTGTTTTTT. Protein product: CSASLRGEKLFF. The rearrangement links TRBV20-1 to TRBJ1-4, with TRBD1 identical over 7 bases. CDR3 size: 12 residues. Germline CDR1 and CDR2: DFQATT and SNEGSKA (reference sequence). The V segment lost 3 bases and the J segment 8 bases; nucleotides outside the gene matches: 3.

This clonotype has only a few counts. This chain joins TRBV7-2 and TRBJ1-5; no clear D. Germline-derived CDR1 and CDR2 are SGHTA and FQGNSA. With 5 bases removed from V and 1 base from J, the gap between germline ends came to 12 bases. The CDR3 is made up of 15 amino acids. This CDR3 reads CASSTDTASNQPQHF. The CDR3 DNA reads TGTGCCAGCAGCACCGACACAGCGAGCAATCAGCCCCAGCATTTT.

This clonotype was detected many times. V and J are TRBV7-8 and TRBJ2-5; D might be TRBD2 (6 bases). The CDR3 spans 14 residues. Trimming left V 5 bases short and J 7 bases short, with 17 bases between. CDR1 SGHVS and CDR2 FQNEAQ come from the germline V gene. In DNA form, the CDR3 reads TGTGCCAGCAGCCAGGTCGGGGCGGAGGGGACCCAGTACTTC. This encodes CASSQVGAEGTQYF.

V is TRBV20-1 and J is TRBJ2-3; 7 nucleotides match TRBD2. The CDR3 is 14 residues long. Germline CDR1 and CDR2: DFQATT and SNEGSKA (reference sequence). The CDR3 nucleotides are TGCAGCTCCTTCCCCGGGGGGTGGGCAGATACGCAGTATTTT. Translating it yields CSSFPGGWADTQYF.

In nucleotides, the CDR3 is TGTGCCATCTGTCACACTAGCGGGCAGACCCGAACTACCGGGGAGCTGTTTTTT. It codes for CAICHTSGQTRTTGELFF. The V gene is TRBV3-1, the J gene TRBJ2-2; 9 positions match TRBD2. CDR3 length equals 18 residues. The germline gives CDR1 LGHDT, CDR2 YNNKEL (reference sequence). With V trimmed by 10 bases and J by 5 bases, 20 bases remained unmatched.

This clonotype was detected only a few times. The CDR3, as DNA: TGCGCCAGCAGCCCGGTGGGGAGCGGGAGTGGGGAGACCCAGTACTTC. It specifies CASSPVGSGSGETQYF. V usage is TRBV5-1 and J usage is TRBJ2-5; 8 nucleotides align to TRBD2. Germline lookup yields CDR1 SGHRS and CDR2 YFSETQ. Trimming removed 4 bases from V and 5 bases from J; junction bases left unmatched: 13. This CDR3 has 16 amino acids.

This clonotype has a count of ten or more. The chain is built from TRBV18 and TRBJ2-3, with 7 positions matching TRBD2. CDR1 is KGHSH, CDR2 LQKENI, per germline. The CDR3 loop spans 17 amino acids. J lost 0 bases, V lost 4 bases, and 10 bases had no gene match. CDR3 in amino acids: CASSLGSSGPSTDTQYF. The CDR3 DNA is TGTGCCAGCTCACTCGGGTCTAGCGGCCCTAGCACAGATACGCAGTATTTT.

This chain joins TRBV6-1 and TRBJ2-3; D may be TRBD1 (7 bases). CDR3 length: 13 amino acids. The germline V gene encodes CDR1 MNHNS and CDR2 SASEGT. The V end lost 8 bases, the J end lost 2 bases, and 11 bases lay between the germline ends. The CDR3 reads CASAGQTTDTQYF. The CDR3 nucleotides read TGTGCCAGCGCGGGACAGACCACAGATACGCAGTATTTT.

This clonotype was seen ten or more times. This sequence joins TRBV5-1 and TRBJ2-7, with D uncertain. The CDR3 is made up of 14 amino acids. From germline, CDR1 is SGHRS and CDR2 YFSETQ. V was trimmed by 2 bases and J by 0 bases, leaving 9 bases between them. CDR3 coding DNA: TGCGCCAGCAGCTTAGGACGGTCCTCCTACGAGCAGTACTTC. Its protein product is CASSLGRSSYEQYF.

This clonotype was seen many times. The gene calls are TRBV7-2 and TRBJ1-2; the match to TRBD1 covers 7 bases. Trimming took 5 bases from V and 2 from J; bases not matched to a gene: 5. The CDR3 has 14 amino acids. The V gene's germline CDR1 is SGHTA and CDR2 FQGNSA. The CDR3 DNA is TGTGCCAGCAGCGGGACAGACGGAAACTATGGCTACACCTTC. This sequence encodes CASSGTDGNYGYTF. Full variable domain (missing parts from reference TRBV7-2 and TRBJ1-2): GAGVSQSPSNKVTEKGKDVELRCDPISGHTALYWYRQSLGQGLEFLIYFQGNSAPDKSGLPSDRFSAERTGGSVSTLTIQRTQQEDSAVYLCASSGTDGNYGYTFGSGTRLTVV.

At least ten counts were recorded for this clonotype. The chain links TRBV7-9 to TRBJ2-7; 11 bases map to TRBD2. The CDR3 loop spans 16 amino acids. The germline CDR1 and CDR2 sequences are SEHNR and FQNEAQ (reference sequence). J was trimmed by 5 bases and V by 2 bases; bases with no gene match: 8. The CDR3 reads CASSLQTSGISDEQYF. CDR3 bases: TGTGCCAGCAGCTTACAGACTAGCGGGATAAGTGACGAGCAGTACTTC.

The chain couples TRBV20-1 to TRBJ2-1; D unresolved. The V and J ends lost 1 base and 4 bases respectively, with 5 bases between them. Germline V gives CDR1 DFQATT, CDR2 SNEGSKA (reference sequence). The CDR3 contains 12 residues. This CDR3 reads CSARALYNEQFF. The CDR3 DNA reads TGCAGTGCTAGAGCATTGTACAATGAGCAGTTCTTC.

This clonotype came up many times. The V and J genes are TRBV7-9 and TRBJ2-1; D possibly corresponds to TRBD2 (6 bases). CDR1 is SEHNR and CDR2 is FQNEAQ in the germline V gene (reference sequence). The CDR3 is 13 amino acids. The V and J ends lost 6 bases and 7 bases respectively, with 13 bases between them. The CDR3 DNA reads TGTGCCAGCAGGGATTGGGACTTGAATGAGCAGTTCTTC. Translated: CASRDWDLNEQFF.